Each of the 24 T cell receptor beta chains below was sequenced from the same sample in a study of a mutant IDH1 vaccine in newly diagnosed glioma (dated by TCRdb to the early 2020s). The time point label corresponds to: baseline, week 1 (first vaccination visit). The treatment or condition label of this sample denotes: pre-vaccination baseline after standard-of-care therapy. The library was prepared using the immunoSEQ multiplex PCR assay. The clones in this table, taken by TCRdb from immuneACCESS, are in-frame only. Not every clone is retained; where verified, under half of the shortfall comes from an unresolved V gene, and the cause of the rest is unknown. The sample records tens of thousands of clones, approximately 80% of which are singletons. The top ten clones comprise approximately 19% of the sample. The specimen was PBMCs, collected from a glioma patient treated with radiotherapy, temozolomide or both. The source of these receptors is a man aged 30 to 45 with glioma.

The chain combines TRBV7-2 with TRBJ2-7; D is unresolved. Trimming shortened V by 5 bases and J by 2 bases, and 13 bases separated the two germline ends. CDR1 and CDR2 (germline): SGHTA, FQGNSA. The CDR3 loop spans 14 amino acids. DNA of the CDR3: TGTGCCAGCAGCCTACGGACGCCTCCCTACGAGCAGTACTTC. Translation: CASSLRTPPYEQYF.

The chain uses TRBV5-1 and TRBJ2-7; tentative D call: TRBD2 (6 bases). The V and J ends lost 4 bases and 5 bases respectively, with 16 bases between them. The CDR3 contains 14 residues. The germline V gene has CDR1 SGHRS and CDR2 YFSETQ. CDR3 amino acids: CASSPGEGRDEQYF. CDR3 bases: TGCGCCAGCAGCCCGGGAGAGGGAAGGGACGAGCAGTACTTC.

This clone appeared a single time. The genes are TRBV15 and TRBJ1-2, with D perhaps TRBD1 (5 bases). The CDR3 is 15 amino acids. The germline V gene has CDR1 LNHNV and CDR2 YYDKDF (reference sequence). Trimming stripped 1 base from V and 0 bases from J, with 9 bases between. The CDR3 loop reads CATSRGPGSNYGYTF. The CDR3 DNA follows: TGTGCCACCAGCAGAGGGCCAGGGTCTAACTATGGCTACACCTTC.

This rearrangement joins TRBV5-4 to TRBJ1-6; D not resolved. The V end lost 2 bases, the J end lost 7 bases, and 10 bases lay between the germline ends. The CDR3 covers 14 residues. CDR1 is SGHNT, CDR2 YYREEE, per germline (reference sequence). The CDR3 sequence is CASSFEGLNSPLHF. CDR3 coding DNA: TGTGCCAGCAGCTTCGAGGGCTTGAATTCACCCCTCCACTTT.

The chain couples TRBV19 to TRBJ1-1, with 7 nucleotides matching TRBD1. From germline, CDR1 is LNHDA and CDR2 SQIVND (reference sequence). The J segment lost 4 bases and the V segment lost 5 bases, leaving 16 bases of the junction unmatched. This CDR3 comprises 17 residues. The chain's CDR3 is CASSAGGGAGFGTEAFF. CDR3 coding DNA: TGTGCCAGTAGTGCGGGAGGGGGCGCAGGTTTTGGCACTGAAGCTTTCTTT.

This clone has a single count. This chain connects TRBV19 to TRBJ1-2; possibly TRBD1 for D (5 bases). Looked up from germline, CDR1 is LNHDA and CDR2 is SQIVND (reference sequence). This CDR3 contains 14 residues. The V end lost 4 bases, the J end lost 4 bases, and 13 bases lay between the germline ends. CDR3 bases: TGTGCCAGTAGTACAAATGGGGGAATCTATGGCTACACCTTC. Its protein is CASSTNGGIYGYTF.

This clone was found once. V and J are TRBV9 and TRBJ2-7; D not resolved. The germline V gene has CDR1 SGDLS and CDR2 YYNGEE. Trimming stripped 4 bases from V and 3 bases from J, with 8 bases between. This CDR3 spans 12 amino acids. CDR3 sequence reads: CASSFFGYEQYF. CDR3 nucleotides: TGTGCCAGCAGCTTTTTCGGCTACGAGCAGTACTTC.

CDR3 amino acids: CASSLEGGRYEQYF. As DNA, the CDR3 is TGCGCCAGCAGCTTGGAAGGGGGGCGCTACGAGCAGTACTTC. V and J are TRBV5-1 and TRBJ2-7; D may be TRBD1 or TRBD2 (6 bases each). CDR3 length: 14 amino acids. Trimming stripped 0 bases from V and 3 bases from J, with 10 bases between. In germline, CDR1 is SGHRS, CDR2 YFSETQ.

The rearrangement joins TRBV27 to TRBJ2-2; D gene ambiguous. The ends were cut back, 5 bases at V and 6 bases at J, with 16 bases in the middle. The CDR3 sequence is 15 residues long. Germline V gene sequence: CDR1 MNHEY, CDR2 SMNVEV (reference sequence). The CDR3 nucleotides read TGTGCCAGCAGTCTCCGAAGCCTGACGGCCGGGGAGCTGTTTTTT. This encodes CASSLRSLTAGELFF.

The chain uses TRBV30 and TRBJ2-7, with D hard to call. V shed 2 bases and J shed 4 bases, with 9 bases lying between them. CDR3 length: 12 amino acids. Germline-derived CDR1 and CDR2 are GTSNPN and SVGIG (reference sequence). In nucleotides, the CDR3 is TGTGCCTGGAGTTCCCCCAGGTACGAGCAGTACTTC. It encodes CAWSSPRYEQYF.

This clone was picked up one time. V gene TRBV6-1 combines with J gene TRBJ2-1; weak D call: TRBD2 (5 bases). The germline V gene has CDR1 MNHNS and CDR2 SASEGT. The CDR3 runs to 18 residues. Trimming left V 0 bases short and J 4 bases short, with 19 bases between. Here the CDR3 DNA reads TGTGCCAGCAGTGAAGCCCGGGTTACACAGAGGGTTTACAATGAGCAGTTCTTC. It is translated as CASSEARVTQRVYNEQFF.

The chain couples TRBV2 to TRBJ2-2; D perhaps matches TRBD1 (6 bases). Germline CDR1 SNHLY, CDR2 FYNNEI. Trimming shortened V by 7 bases and J by 6 bases, and 12 bases separated the two germline ends. This CDR3 comprises 13 residues. Here the CDR3 reads CASITGNAGELFF. In DNA, the CDR3 is TGTGCCAGCATTACAGGGAATGCCGGGGAGCTGTTTTTT.

The chain's CDR3 is CASSYVGAATDTQYF. The DNA of the CDR3 is TGTGCCAGCAGTTATGTGGGAGCGGCCACAGATACGCAGTATTTT. V and J are TRBV27 and TRBJ2-3, with D maybe TRBD2 (5 bases). Per the germline V gene, CDR1 is MNHEY and CDR2 is SMNVEV (reference sequence). V lost 4 bases, J lost 2 bases, and 13 bases lay in between. The length of the CDR3 is 15 residues.

The chain recombines TRBV4-3 with TRBJ2-7; D perhaps matches TRBD1 (5 bases). Germline loops: CDR1 LGHNA, CDR2 YSLEER. V was trimmed by 0 bases and J by 3 bases, leaving 18 bases between them. The CDR3 runs to 17 residues. CDR3 coding DNA: TGCGCCAGCAGCCAAGATCTGGGGTGGACATCGGGCTACGAGCAGTACTTC. Translated: CASSQDLGWTSGYEQYF.

DNA for the CDR3: TGCGCCAGCAGGGAGAGCCCAAAAGAGACCCAGTACTTC. It is translated as CASRESPKETQYF. J is TRBJ2-5 and V is TRBV10-1; D not certain. Trimming removed 6 bases at V and 3 bases at J, with 11 bases between. CDR3 length: 13 amino acids. Germline-derived CDR1 and CDR2 are WNHNN and SYGVQD (reference sequence).

This sequence joins TRBV30 and TRBJ2-1; 8 bases agree with TRBD2. The CDR3 totals 11 residues. Germline values: CDR1 GTSNPN, CDR2 SVGIG (reference sequence). With V trimmed by 2 bases and J by 10 bases, 1 base remained unmatched. CDR3 amino acids: CAWSSSGEQFF. The CDR3 coding sequence is TGTGCCTGGAGTTCTAGCGGGGAGCAGTTCTTC. Filled out from reference TRBV30 and TRBJ2-1, the complete variable domain reads SQTIHQWPATLVQPVGSPLSLECTVEGTSNPNLYWYRQAAGRGLQLLFYSVGIGQISSEVPQNLSASRPQDRQFILSSKKLLLSDSGFYLCAWSSSGEQFFGPGTRLTVL.

The chain employs TRBV6-4 and TRBJ1-5; tentatively, D is TRBD1 (6 bases). Trimming shortened V by 6 bases and J by 7 bases, and 10 bases separated the two germline ends. The CDR3 spans 12 residues. Germline V CDR1 and CDR2: MRHNA, SNTAGT. The CDR3 protein is CASRPGGQPQHF. The CDR3 DNA is TGTGCCAGCAGGCCCGGGGGCCAGCCCCAGCATTTT.

The chain combines TRBV7-9 with TRBJ1-1; D unresolved. Looked up from germline, CDR1 is SEHNR and CDR2 is FQNEAQ (reference sequence). The CDR3 has 13 amino acids. V lost 5 bases, J lost 7 bases, and 14 bases lay in between. CDR3 protein: CASSPDSDDEAFF. In DNA, the CDR3 is TGTGCCAGCAGCCCCGACTCGGACGATGAAGCTTTCTTT.

The chain recombines TRBV10-3 with TRBJ2-7; 9 bases fit TRBD1. Germline CDR1 reads ENHRY; CDR2 reads SYGVKD. The CDR3 length is 14 residues. V was pared by 3 bases and J by 3 bases, with 3 bases of the junction left unmatched. CDR3 region: CAISDPTGGYEQYF. The CDR3, as DNA: TGTGCCATCAGTGACCCGACAGGGGGCTACGAGCAGTACTTC.

The chain joins TRBV10-3 to TRBJ1-1, with D maybe TRBD1 (6 bases). Trimming pared 0 bases from V and 5 bases from J, leaving 13 bases between. The CDR3 is 15 amino acids. Per germline, CDR1 ENHRY and CDR2 SYGVKD. CDR3 residues: CAISESAGRGTEAFF. The CDR3 coding sequence is TGTGCCATCAGTGAGTCGGCAGGGAGGGGGACTGAAGCTTTCTTT.

The rearrangement links TRBV6-1 to TRBJ1-2; 8 nucleotides agree with TRBD1. Trimming at V came to 4 bases and at J to 5 bases, leaving 12 bases not matched to a gene. Germline CDR1 is MNHNS and CDR2 is SASEGT. The CDR3 covers 16 residues. The CDR3 DNA reads TGTGCCAGCAGTGCAGAGCGGGACAGGATTAGATATGGCTACACCTTC. It is translated as CASSAERDRIRYGYTF.

The chain links TRBV4-3 to TRBJ2-3; 8 bases are a match to TRBD1. The CDR3 contains 16 residues. Germline CDR1 LGHNA, CDR2 YSLEER. V dropped 2 bases and J dropped 4; count of bases not matched to a gene: 8. CDR3 region: CASSQTPDRDPDTQYF. The CDR3 DNA reads as TGCGCCAGCAGCCAAACCCCGGACAGGGATCCAGATACGCAGTATTTT.

The rearrangement links TRBV2 to TRBJ1-1; no reliable D call. The germline CDR1 and CDR2 sequences are SNHLY and FYNNEI. V was shortened by 3 bases and J by 5 bases, with 4 bases between the two germline ends. The CDR3 loop spans 11 amino acids. The CDR3 spells CASSDITEAFF. DNA for the CDR3: TGTGCCAGCAGTGATATAACTGAAGCTTTCTTT. Variable domain in full (rest from reference TRBV2 and TRBJ1-1): EPEVTQTPSHQVTQMGQEVILRCVPISNHLYFYWYRQILGQKVEFLVSFYNNEISEKSEIFDDQFSVERPDGSNFTLKIRSTKLEDSAMYFCASSDITEAFFGQGTRLTVV.

The rearrangement uses TRBV30 and TRBJ1-5; TRBD1 matches 11 bases. Trimming at V came to 2 bases and at J to 7 bases, leaving 7 bases not matched to a gene. CDR3 length equals 15 residues. Germline V gene sequence: CDR1 GTSNPN, CDR2 SVGIG (reference sequence). The CDR3 DNA follows: TGTGCCTGGAGTCCGCGGGACAGGGGGGGACAGCCCCAGCATTTT. Translation: CAWSPRDRGGQPQHF.